The 27 T cell receptor beta chains below were found in one sample sequenced in a study of blood T cell repertoires in COVID-19. TCRdb keeps only in-frame clones here, not all; method: immunoSEQ multiplex PCR. The sample has about 150,000 clones, 80% to 85% seen once. Sequenced: peripheral blood. Every receptor here comes from an older man with active or convalescent COVID-19.

The genes are TRBV30 and TRBJ2-7, with TRBD1 identical over 9 bases. J lost 4 bases, V lost 8 bases, and 12 bases had no gene match. The CDR3 totals 14 residues. Germline V gives CDR1 GTSNPN, CDR2 SVGIG (reference sequence). CDR3: CALETGQGSYEQYF. The CDR3 coding sequence is TGTGCCCTAGAGACGGGACAGGGAAGTTACGAGCAGTACTTC.

DNA of the CDR3: TGCAGCGTTGAACAGGGCGAAGAAAAACTGTTTTTT. This sequence encodes CSVEQGEEKLFF. The chain couples TRBV29-1 to TRBJ1-4, with D perhaps matching TRBD1 (5 bases). The CDR3 extends over 12 amino acids. Trimming took off 2 bases at V and 8 bases at J, with 9 bases between the two ends. From germline, CDR1 is SQVTM and CDR2 ANQGSEA.

The CDR3 nucleotides are TGTGCCAGCTCAGCGGACAGGGAAGTTGGCTACACCTTC. It yields the protein CASSADREVGYTF. This rearrangement joins TRBV18 to TRBJ1-2; the match to TRBD1 covers 8 bases. The length of the CDR3 is 13 residues. CDR1 is KGHSH and CDR2 is LQKENI in the germline V gene. V was pared by 5 bases and J by 7 bases, with 6 bases of the junction left unmatched.

V is TRBV5-1 and J is TRBJ1-5; D call uncertain. V shed 2 bases and J shed 5 bases, with 14 bases lying between them. The CDR3 spans 15 residues. Germline V gene lookup returns CDR1 SGHRS and CDR2 YFSETQ. CDR3 sequence (DNA): TGCGCCAGCAGCTTAGGATCCGGGTCCGATCAGCCCCAGCATTTT. This gives the protein CASSLGSGSDQPQHF.

V is TRBV19 and J is TRBJ2-7, with 7 bases matching TRBD1. Per germline, CDR1 LNHDA and CDR2 SQIVND (reference sequence). V trimming: 10 bases; J trimming: 2 bases; junction bases outside the gene matches: 5. This CDR3 contains 12 residues. CDR3 loop: CATRDRTYEQYF. For the CDR3, the DNA is TGTGCCACCCGGGACAGAACCTACGAGCAGTACTTC. Using reference TRBV19 and TRBJ2-7 for the parts outside the CDR3, the full variable domain is DGGITQSPKYLFRKEGQNVTLSCEQNLNHDAMYWYRQDPGQGLRLIYYSQIVNDFQKGDIAEGYSVSREKKESFPLTVTSAQKNPTAFYLCATRDRTYEQYFGPGTRLTVT.

The sample holds one count of this clone. The chain uses TRBV6-6 and TRBJ2-1; 10 positions agree with TRBD2. The CDR3 is 16 amino acids. The J segment lost 5 bases and the V segment lost 0 bases, leaving 4 bases of the junction unmatched. CDR1 MNHNY and CDR2 SVGAGI come from the germline V gene (reference sequence). The CDR3, as DNA: TGTGCCAGCAGTTACTCGATTACTAGCGGGGACAATGAGCAGTTCTTC. Residues: CASSYSITSGDNEQFF.

V gene TRBV6-2 or TRBV6-3 combines with J gene TRBJ1-1; a possible D gene is TRBD1 (5 bases). The V and J ends lost 4 bases and 1 base respectively, with 10 bases between them. Germline CDR1 reads MNHEY; CDR2 reads SVGEGT. The CDR3 spans 14 residues. CDR3: CASSSNRRNTEAFF. CDR3 bases: TGTGCCAGCAGTTCCAACAGGAGGAACACTGAAGCTTTCTTT.

The rearrangement uses TRBV6-2 or TRBV6-3 and TRBJ2-5; D is possibly TRBD1 (5 bases). The V and J ends lost 4 bases and 5 bases respectively, with 20 bases between them. Germline V CDR1 and CDR2: MNHEY, SVGEGT. CDR3 size: 16 residues. In nucleotides, the CDR3 is TGTGCCAGCAGTTCCCCGGGTACAGCGAAGGGGGAGACCCAGTACTTC. The encoded protein is CASSSPGTAKGETQYF.

J is TRBJ2-7 and V is TRBV7-2, with TRBD1 as a possible D gene (5 bases). The CDR3 spans 15 residues. Trimming took off 5 bases at V and 0 bases at J, with 14 bases between the two ends. CDR1 is SGHTA, CDR2 FQGNSA, per germline. The CDR3 sequence: CASSTRQFSSYEQYF. CDR3 DNA: TGTGCCAGCAGCACCCGACAGTTCAGCTCCTACGAGCAGTACTTC.

This rearrangement joins TRBV5-4 to TRBJ2-2; 7 bases map to TRBD1. The CDR3 runs 16 residues. V lost 4 bases to trimming and J lost 2 bases; unmatched junction nucleotides: 8. CDR1 and CDR2 from the germline V gene are SGHNT and YYREEE (reference sequence). The CDR3: CASSRSGTVNTGELFF. CDR3 coding DNA: TGTGCCAGCAGCCGATCCGGGACAGTCAACACCGGGGAGCTGTTTTTT.

The chain recombines TRBV4-3 with TRBJ1-2; D is perhaps TRBD1 (6 bases). CDR1 is LGHNA and CDR2 is YSLEER in the germline V gene. The CDR3 has 15 residues. V gave up 1 base and J gave up 4 bases, with 13 bases separating them. In DNA form, the CDR3 reads TGCGCCAGCAGCCAAGGGGGGGGCTCGAGCTATGGCTACACCTTC. Amino acids: CASSQGGGSSYGYTF.

V is TRBV3-1 (or the pseudogene TRBV3-2) and J is TRBJ1-5, with TRBD1 identical over 11 bases. The CDR3 spans 15 residues. The trim removed 4 bases at V and 6 bases at J, leaving 5 bases unmatched. Germline values: CDR1 LGHDT, CDR2 YNNKEL (reference sequence). CDR3 nucleotide sequence: TGTGCCAGCAGCCCCTCCGGGACAGGGGGTCAGCCCCAGCATTTT. The encoded protein is CASSPSGTGGQPQHF.

The rearrangement links TRBV27 to TRBJ1-2; 9 bases are a match to TRBD1. Germline trimming cut 6 bases from V and 4 bases from J; bases unmatched to any gene: 9. Germline V gene data show CDR1 as MNHEY and CDR2 as SMNVEV (reference sequence). The CDR3 covers 15 residues. CDR3 protein: CASRPTGGQGYGYTF. The DNA for the CDR3 is TGTGCCAGCAGGCCTACAGGGGGCCAGGGCTATGGCTACACCTTC.

This clone was picked up a small number of times. The chain recombines TRBV10-2 with TRBJ2-1; 7 positions match TRBD2. Germline V lookup: CDR1 WSHSY, CDR2 SAAADI. V was pared by 7 bases and J by 3 bases, with 9 bases of the junction left unmatched. This CDR3 region has 15 residues. CDR3 bases: TGCGCCAGCAACAACGGGGGGTTGGGCTACAATGAGCAGTTCTTC. This sequence encodes CASNNGGLGYNEQFF.

This chain connects TRBV11-2 to TRBJ2-1; no clear D gene. V was clipped by 8 bases and J by 4 bases, with 6 bases between them. The CDR3 loop spans 11 amino acids. Looked up from germline, CDR1 is SGHAT and CDR2 is FQNNGV. CDR3 bases: TGTGCCAGCTCCAGATACAATGAGCAGTTCTTC. It yields the protein CASSRYNEQFF.

The chain has TRBV6-2 or TRBV6-3 and TRBJ2-7; 7 positions agree with TRBD1. There are 15 residues in the CDR3. CDR1 is MNHEY, CDR2 SVGEGT, per germline. The V and J ends lost 4 bases and 5 bases, in that order; junction bases with no gene match: 11. CDR3 in amino acids: CASSSPPYQGDEQYF. For the CDR3, the DNA is TGTGCCAGCAGTTCCCCCCCCTACCAGGGGGACGAGCAGTACTTC.

The chain carries TRBV28 and TRBJ2-2, with a tentative D call TRBD2 (6 bases). The V gene's germline CDR1 is MDHEN and CDR2 SYDVKM. This CDR3 is 15 amino acids long. Deletions cut 7 bases from V and 1 base from J, with 13 bases between. This CDR3 reads CASTLGGVNTGELFF. In DNA, the CDR3 is TGTGCCAGCACCCTGGGCGGGGTGAACACCGGGGAGCTGTTTTTT.

The chain joins TRBV2 to TRBJ2-7; D may be TRBD1 (5 bases). This CDR3 has 12 residues. V was shortened by 7 bases and J by 4 bases, with 11 bases between the two germline ends. Germline CDR1 SNHLY, CDR2 FYNNEI. CDR3 protein: CASTLGAYEQYF. Here the CDR3 DNA reads TGTGCCAGCACCCTTGGGGCGTACGAGCAGTACTTC.

The chain recombines TRBV7-8 with TRBJ1-2; D possibly corresponds to TRBD1 (5 bases). This CDR3 spans 15 amino acids. Germline CDR1 is SGHVS and CDR2 is FQNEAQ. Trimming stripped 6 bases from V and 4 bases from J, with 18 bases between. CDR3 loop: CASSSREPLGYGYTF. Written as DNA, the CDR3 is TGTGCCAGCAGTTCCAGGGAACCCCTGGGCTATGGCTACACCTTC.

Ten or more counts support this clone. V usage is TRBV13 and J usage is TRBJ2-7, with D possibly matching TRBD1 (6 bases). The CDR3 contains 16 residues. Deletions cut 1 base from V and 5 bases from J, with 18 bases between. CDR1 and CDR2 (germline): PRHDT, FYEKMQ (reference sequence). The CDR3 region has the DNA TGTGCCAGCAGCTTAGCGGTCCCAGGGGTAGTGGACGAGCAGTACTTC. Translation gives CASSLAVPGVVDEQYF.

This clone appeared a few times. The gene calls are TRBV5-8 and TRBJ2-2, with a possible D match to TRBD1 (6 bases). The CDR3 runs to 17 residues. Per germline, CDR1 SGHTS and CDR2 YDEGEE. Trimming removed 5 bases from V and 3 bases from J, with 20 bases in between. CDR3 protein: CASRPHRGSLHTGELFF. Written as DNA, the CDR3 is TGTGCCAGCAGGCCCCATAGGGGGAGCCTTCACACCGGGGAGCTGTTTTTT.

The chain employs TRBV12-5 and TRBJ2-7, with 7 bases that match TRBD2. Germline V lookup: CDR1 LGHNT, CDR2 FRNRAP. The CDR3 sequence is 15 residues long. The V segment lost 6 bases and the J segment 5 bases; nucleotides outside the gene matches: 13. The CDR3 nucleotides read TGTGCTAGTGGCACCGGACGAGGGACTACGGACGAGCAGTACTTC. The encoded protein is CASGTGRGTTDEQYF.

This chain links TRBV6-5 with TRBJ1-3; possibly TRBD1 for D (5 bases). Per the germline V gene, CDR1 is MNHEY and CDR2 is SVGAGI. The CDR3 spans 15 residues. The ends were cut back, 6 bases at V and 0 bases at J, with 12 bases in the middle. CDR3 nucleotide sequence: TGTGCCAGCAGGACAGAAGCCCACTCTGGAAACACCATATATTTT. It translates to CASRTEAHSGNTIYF.

The chain combines TRBV2 with TRBJ2-5; perhaps TRBD2 as D (5 bases). Trimming cost V 6 bases and J 7 bases, with 15 bases left between them. The CDR3 extends over 13 amino acids. Germline-derived CDR1 and CDR2 are SNHLY and FYNNEI. The CDR3 DNA reads TGTGCCAGCAGAGGGAGCTCTTGGGGGACCCAGTACTTC. Its translation: CASRGSSWGTQYF.

V is TRBV27 and J is TRBJ1-2, with TRBD1 matching 8 bases. The CDR3 has 14 residues. Germline V gene lookup returns CDR1 MNHEY and CDR2 SMNVEV (reference sequence). V dropped 3 bases and J dropped 7; count of bases not matched to a gene: 7. This CDR3 is CASSFRQGAGGYTF. Here the CDR3 DNA reads TGTGCCAGCAGTTTCCGGCAGGGGGCTGGTGGCTACACCTTC.

The CDR3 DNA reads TGTGCCAGCAGCTTAGTACTAGCGGGGTACAATGAGCAGTTCTTC. As protein: CASSLVLAGYNEQFF. The chain couples TRBV7-9 to TRBJ2-1; TRBD2 aligns across 10 bases. Germline assignment: CDR1 SEHNR and CDR2 FQNEAQ (reference sequence). V was pared by 1 base and J by 4 bases, with 1 base of the junction left unmatched. The CDR3 consists of 15 residues. The full variable domain, its missing parts supplied by reference TRBV7-9 and TRBJ2-1, is DTGVSQNPRHKITKRGQNVTFRCDPISEHNRLYWYRQTLGQGPEFLTYFQNEAQLEKSRLLSDRFSAERPKGSFSTLEIQRTEQGDSAMYLCASSLVLAGYNEQFFGPGTRLTVL.

J is TRBJ2-7 and V is TRBV30, with TRBD1 identical over 7 bases. This CDR3 is 15 amino acids long. After removal of 5 bases from V and 0 bases from J, the junction contained 10 bases not matched to a gene. Germline CDR1 reads GTSNPN; CDR2 reads SVGIG (reference sequence). The CDR3 DNA sequence: TGTGCCTGGCATCCCGGGACAGTTAGCTCCTACGAGCAGTACTTC. It specifies CAWHPGTVSSYEQYF.